This TCR beta chain appears in the sequencing data of a study of blood T cell repertoires in COVID-19. Study-wide background: Italy, Spain and the United States were the sources of the convalescent and acute COVID-19 samples. Sources were T cells, B-cell-depleted T cells, or PBMCs; the material itself was cDNA or gDNA.

Some clones are missing from TCRdb's copy, which holds only in-frame ones; the method was immunoSEQ multiplex PCR. The sample consists of about 35,000 clones, roughly 80% of them appearing once. Trimming took 1 base from V and 0 from J, leaving 19 bases between them. CDR3 size: 19 residues. Germline loops: CDR1 MNHEY, CDR2 SMNVEV (reference sequence). The receptor's source is a man at least 80 years old with active or convalescent COVID-19. The chain carries TRBV27 and TRBJ2-1; D remains unclear. Sequencing was done on a sample of peripheral blood. In DNA, the CDR3 is TGTGCCAGCAGTTTATACTCCCGCAATAGTTGGAGCTCCTACAATGAGCAGTTCTTC. This translates into CASSLYSRNSWSSYNEQFF.